This TCR beta chain was captured by sequencing in a study of blood T cell repertoires in COVID-19. The overall study: The United States, Italy and Spain provided the acute and convalescent COVID-19 samples.

The CDR3 consists of 17 residues. Germline CDR1 is DFQATT and CDR2 is SNEGSKA (reference sequence). V shed 3 bases and J 2 bases; nucleotides not matched to a gene: 10. The assay was immunoSEQ multiplex PCR, and TCRdb's table has in-frame clones only and misses some. The sample carries 320,000 or so clones, roughly 90% recorded once. Sequencing was performed on PBMCs or T cells enriched from blood (not recorded which). This receptor was identified in a man aged 55 to 70 who had recovered from COVID-19. This chain connects TRBV20-1 to TRBJ2-7, with 13 bases matching TRBD2. CDR3 residues: CSASGLAGVKKAYEQYF. The CDR3 DNA sequence: TGCAGTGCTAGTGGACTAGCGGGAGTGAAAAAGGCCTACGAGCAGTACTTC.